This T cell receptor (beta chain) came from a study of blood T cell repertoires in COVID-19. Background on the study: Specimens from acute and convalescent COVID-19 originated in the United States, Italy and Spain. Sample material is recorded as cDNA or gDNA derived from T cells, B-cell-depleted T cells, or PBMCs.

The germline V gene has CDR1 SNHLY and CDR2 FYNNEI. Trimming took 6 bases from V and 1 from J; bases not matched to a gene: 5. This CDR3 spans 14 amino acids. In the original processing: Scientists estimated how many nucleated cells there were by amplifying reference gene primers. Sequencing used immunoSEQ multiplex PCR; TCRdb keeps in-frame clones, though not all of them. That table is the source of V, J and clone size, and D and trimming were worked out from the DNA. Found here are more than 200,000 clones, around 82% of them singletons; the top ten hold around 4%. The rearrangement uses TRBV2 and TRBJ1-1; the match to TRBD1 covers 7 bases. Source material: peripheral blood. The clonotype comes from a man between 45 and 60 years old with active or convalescent COVID-19. The CDR3: CASSPGQANTEAFF. The DNA for the CDR3 is TGTGCCAGCAGCCCCGGACAGGCGAACACTGAAGCTTTCTTT.